Below, one TCR beta chain is given with its context. This specimen belongs to a study of cytomegalovirus exposure and HLA in healthy donors. As for the study in general: Drawn from HLA-typed donors, around 85 million unique TCRs were held in an early data release.

The PCR contained 60 Vbeta and 13 Jbeta primers. In the authors' workflow: Later reanalysis found approximately 76 million unique TCR beta chains, around 9.9 million of them shared. This table comes from immunoSEQ multiplex PCR, and its TCRdb copy is limited to in-frame clones, with some not included. Clone size and the V and J calls come from that table; the DNA yielded D and trimming. The sample comprises 150,000 to 200,000 clones, about 80% of which are singletons, and approximately 0.47% rests with the top ten. This CDR3 comprises 15 residues. Trimming cost V 4 bases and J 4 bases; bases outside gene matches: 10. Germline CDR1 reads SGHNT; CDR2 reads YYREEE (reference sequence).

The rearrangement links TRBV5-4 to TRBJ1-1; 7 nucleotides align to TRBD1. Sequenced material: PBMCs. The TCR comes from a woman in her forties or fifties in good health and CMV-seronegative. CDR3 DNA sequence: TGTGCCAGCAGCCAGAGCGGAGGGACAGCCACTGAAGCTTTCTTT. Protein product: CASSQSGGTATEAFF. Variable domain in full (rest from reference TRBV5-4 and TRBJ1-1): ETGVTQSPTHLIKTRGQQVTLRCSSQSGHNTVSWYQQALGQGPQFIFQYYREEENGRGNFPPRFSGLQFPNYSSELNVNALELDDSALYLCASSQSGGTATEAFFGQGTRLTVV.